This TCR beta chain was recovered during a study of vaccination effects on CD4 cells after COVID-19 (dated by TCRdb to the early 2020s). Study-level background: Participants received two doses of either the BNT162b2 or the mRNA-1273 mRNA SARS-CoV-2 vaccine. SARS-CoV-2 spike-specific CD4+ TCR repertoires were compared before and after mRNA vaccination in COVID-19 convalescent patients and in infection-naive vaccine recipients. Cultures from other donors in the study were sequenced with the Oncomine TCR Beta short-read assay on an Illumina iSeq 100. A total of 10 COVID-19 convalescent patients and a handful of SARS-CoV-2-naive healthy vaccine recipients were included in the full study.

Overall study results and their limits: In healthy vaccine recipients, vaccine-induced clones were almost all SARS-CoV-2 mono-reactive, with only 1 of 255 cross-reactive with common cold coronaviruses. The study was limited by a small number of convalescent patients and lacked early post-infection timepoints. Both infection-induced and vaccine-induced clones contracted markedly at late post-vaccination timepoints, which is consistent with waning T cell responses.

As regards this clone: Its antigen is still unknown. The record has no base qualities; no much larger clone is one base away.

The library was built by means of the immunoSEQ multiplex PCR assay. DNA from the cultured, isolated CD4+ T cells was subjected to TCR beta CDR3 sequencing. In the source study's methods: Non-productive TCR sequences were removed and reads were trimmed to the CDR3 region, keeping CDR3s of at least 7 amino acids. Antigen-specific clonotypes were identified using the MANAFEST web app by comparison of expansion in peptide wells against reference cultures. Positive clones required FDR<0.05 expansion versus reference and all other wells, odds ratio above 5, and frequency above 0.1% in two replicate wells. Cross-reactive clonotypes were defined as significantly expanded in SARS-CoV-2 spike wells and in at least one common cold coronavirus spike condition. CDR3 similarity was assessed by Levenshtein distance using the stringdist R package, and unrooted trees were constructed with ape in R 3.6.1. Imported from immuneACCESS, the table was reduced by TCRdb to in-frame sequences with V and J called. These copies leave out some clones; in studies compared against another copy, an unresolved V gene accounts for under half, and the cause of the remainder is not known. V, J and clone size are taken as reported in that table, and D and trimming were inferred from the DNA itself. This sample is represented by about 37,000 clones; approximately 68% of them were singletons. The biggest ten clones account for about 15% of the sample.

The ViraFEST assay stimulated PBMC with viral peptide pools and then used TCR sequencing to identify antigen-specific CD4+ T cell clonotypes by expansion. After 10 days of culture, CD4+ T cells were isolated with the EasySep CD4+ T cell isolation kit. The absence of prior SARS-CoV-2 infection in healthy vaccine recipients was confirmed by negative nucleocapsid antibodies before and after vaccination. Over 1.5 million PBMC per well were cultured with about 9.6 ug/ml peptides in IMDM containing 5% human AB serum, around 10 IU/ml IL-2 and gentamicin. On days 3 and 7, half of the culture medium was replaced with fresh IL-2-containing medium. Unless noted otherwise, every peptide stimulation condition was cultured in triplicate wells. Using Ficoll-Paque Plus gradient centrifugation, PBMC were separated from whole blood and then either used fresh or cryopreserved at -140C. The overlapping peptide pools covered the spike proteins of SARS-CoV-2 as well as those of the common cold coronaviruses HCoV-NL63, HCoV-OC43 and HCoV-229E. Genomic DNA was extracted from cultured CD4+ T cells with the QIAamp micro DNA kit.

The starting material was CD4+ T cells from PBMCs cultured with HCoV-OC43 spike peptides, obtained before COVID-19 vaccination. What this sample's cell subset or site label stands for: HCoV-OC43 spike overlapping peptide pool stimulation. The receptor was derived from a human donor who received a COVID-19 vaccine.

The bases are TGTGCCAGCAGTCGGACTAGCGGAAACAATGAGCAGTTCTTC. Its protein reads: CASSRTSGNNEQFF. Rearrangement joined TRBV2 to TRBJ2-1, with 10 bases aligning to TRBD2. CDR1 and CDR2 (SNHLY, FYNNEI) derive from the germline V gene. V is trimmed back by 5 bases and J by 5 bases, and the junction contains 3 bases that no gene match accounts for. The CDR3 has 14 amino acids, counting the end cysteine and phenylalanine. The read is trimmed to its CDR3 DNA, 42 bases read in frame from base 1. With the rest looked up from the reference TRBV2 and TRBJ2-1 genes rather than sequenced, the full variable domain is EPEVTQTPSHQVTQMGQEVILRCVPISNHLYFYWYRQILGQKVEFLVSFYNNEISEKSEIFDDQFSVERPDGSNFTLKIRSTKLEDSAMYFCASSRTSGNNEQFFGPGTRLTVL.